These T cell receptor beta chains were read from a single sample in a study of blood T cells in healthy people across ages. MiXCR, applied by TCRdb to the 5' RACE reads, yields one record per CDR3 protein. Among about 1.6 million distinct CDR3 sequences, almost 35% were seen once, and the ten largest hold around 10%. The sequencing input was blood. The origin of the receptors is a woman aged 25-40 years in good health. CDR3s include the opening cysteine and the closing phenylalanine or tryptophan. D genes are given only for firm matches. Clone size appears in some rows only: once, few, many, or a class for an expanded clone.

d_call: NA; j_call: TRBJ2-7; v_call: TRBV9; clone_size: NA; cdr3_length: 16; cdr3_aa: CASNPSPPGNSYEQYF; cdr3_nt: TGTGCCAGCAACCCAAGCCCCCCGGGGAACTCCTACGAGCAGTACTTC
d_call: NA; j_call: TRBJ2-7; v_call: TRBV14; clone_size: NA; cdr3_length: 15; cdr3_aa: CASSQTGTYSYEQYF; cdr3_nt: TGTGCCAGCAGCCAAACCGGGACATATTCCTACGAGCAGTACTTC
d_call: NA; j_call: TRBJ2-7; v_call: TRBV20-1; clone_size: few; cdr3_length: 14; cdr3_aa: CSARPLDSNYEQYF; cdr3_nt: TGCAGTGCTAGACCCCTTGACTCTAACTACGAGCAGTACTTC
d_call: NA; j_call: TRBJ1-5; v_call: TRBV12-3/TRBV12-4; clone_size: NA; cdr3_length: 11; cdr3_aa: CASSSGQPQHF; cdr3_nt: TGTGCCAGCAGTTCCGGTCAGCCCCAGCATTTT
d_call: NA; j_call: TRBJ1-1; v_call: TRBV30; clone_size: NA; cdr3_length: 14; cdr3_aa: CAWRGGIGATEAFF; cdr3_nt: TGTGCCTGGAGGGGGGGGATAGGGGCCACTGAAGCTTTCTTT
d_call: NA; j_call: TRBJ2-5; v_call: TRBV6-2/TRBV6-3; clone_size: many; cdr3_length: 11; cdr3_aa: CASSPLGEQYF; cdr3_nt: TGTGCCAGCAGTCCCTTGGGAGAGCAGTACTTC
d_call: TRBD2; j_call: TRBJ2-7; v_call: TRBV9; clone_size: few; cdr3_length: 14; cdr3_aa: CASSPSGRSHEQYF; cdr3_nt: TGTGCCAGCAGCCCTAGCGGGAGGAGCCACGAGCAGTACTTC
d_call: NA; j_call: TRBJ1-1; v_call: TRBV9; clone_size: NA; cdr3_length: 15; cdr3_aa: CASSVAGSGNTEAFF; cdr3_nt: TGTGCCAGCAGCGTAGCTGGGTCAGGGAACACTGAAGCTTTCTTT
d_call: NA; j_call: TRBJ1-5; v_call: TRBV6-1; clone_size: few; cdr3_length: 15; cdr3_aa: CASSEGWNSNQPQHF; cdr3_nt: TGTGCCAGCAGTGAGGGTTGGAATAGTAATCAGCCCCAGCATTTT
d_call: NA; j_call: TRBJ2-1; v_call: TRBV5-1; clone_size: NA; cdr3_length: 14; cdr3_aa: CASSCRGNYDEQFF; cdr3_nt: TGCGCCAGCAGCTGCCGGGGTAACTACGACGAGCAGTTCTTC
d_call: TRBD1; j_call: TRBJ2-5; v_call: TRBV3-1; clone_size: NA; cdr3_length: 18; cdr3_aa: CASSQDLLAGTGGETRYF; cdr3_nt: TGTGCCAGCAGCCAAGATCTCCTGGCCGGGACAGGGGGCGAGACCCGGTACTTC
d_call: NA; j_call: TRBJ2-7; v_call: TRBV20-1; clone_size: few; cdr3_length: 15; cdr3_aa: CSAREHLMGVGEQYF; cdr3_nt: TGCAGTGCTAGAGAACACCTGATGGGGGTTGGCGAGCAGTACTTC
d_call: NA; j_call: TRBJ2-4; v_call: TRBV2; clone_size: NA; cdr3_length: 15; cdr3_aa: CASTSTSAAKNIQYF; cdr3_nt: TGTGCCAGCACCTCGACAAGTGCAGCCAAAAACATTCAGTACTTC
d_call: NA; j_call: TRBJ2-1; v_call: TRBV11-2; clone_size: many; cdr3_length: 14; cdr3_aa: CASSFRSSYNEQFF; cdr3_nt: TGTGCCAGCAGCTTCAGGAGCTCCTACAATGAGCAGTTCTTC
d_call: TRBD2; j_call: TRBJ2-3; v_call: TRBV11-1; clone_size: NA; cdr3_length: 14; cdr3_aa: CASSFDQRGDTQYF; cdr3_nt: TGTGCCAGCAGCTTCGATCAGCGGGGCGATACGCAGTATTTT
d_call: NA; j_call: TRBJ1-5; v_call: TRBV7-3; clone_size: NA; cdr3_length: 13; cdr3_aa: CASSRRSGDPQHF; cdr3_nt: TGTGCCAGCAGCAGAAGGTCTGGGGACCCCCAGCATTTT
d_call: NA; j_call: TRBJ2-4; v_call: TRBV27; clone_size: few; cdr3_length: 14; cdr3_aa: CASSRELAKNIQYF; cdr3_nt: TGTGCCAGCAGCAGGGAACTAGCCAAAAACATTCAGTACTTC
d_call: TRBD1; j_call: TRBJ2-7; v_call: TRBV7-7; clone_size: few; cdr3_length: 13; cdr3_aa: CASSVDRDGEQYF; cdr3_nt: TGTGCCAGCAGCGTAGACAGGGACGGAGAGCAGTACTTC
d_call: TRBD1; j_call: TRBJ2-5; v_call: TRBV5-1; clone_size: NA; cdr3_length: 15; cdr3_aa: CASSLATGGEETQYF; cdr3_nt: TGCGCCAGCAGCTTGGCGACAGGGGGCGAAGAGACCCAGTACTTC
d_call: NA; j_call: TRBJ2-7; v_call: TRBV2; clone_size: NA; cdr3_length: 12; cdr3_aa: CASQQGPYEQYF; cdr3_nt: TGTGCCAGCCAACAGGGCCCCTACGAGCAGTACTTC
d_call: NA; j_call: TRBJ1-2; v_call: TRBV10-3; clone_size: NA; cdr3_length: 14; cdr3_aa: CAIGHDRTNYGYTF; cdr3_nt: TGTGCCATCGGGCATGACAGGACTAACTATGGCTACACCTTC
d_call: TRBD1; j_call: TRBJ1-1; v_call: TRBV27; clone_size: many; cdr3_length: 14; cdr3_aa: CASSPIGGQLEAFF; cdr3_nt: TGTGCCAGCAGCCCTATCGGGGGACAGCTTGAAGCTTTCTTT
d_call: TRBD2; j_call: TRBJ2-3; v_call: TRBV27; clone_size: once; cdr3_length: 15; cdr3_aa: CASSLSMGGVDTQYF; cdr3_nt: TGTGCCAGCAGTTTATCGATGGGGGGGGTAGATACGCAGTATTTT
d_call: TRBD1; j_call: TRBJ1-2; v_call: TRBV20-1; clone_size: NA; cdr3_length: 13; cdr3_aa: CSRDRGRPNGFTF; cdr3_nt: TGCAGTAGGGACAGGGGGCGCCCAAACGGCTTCACCTTC
d_call: NA; j_call: TRBJ1-5; v_call: TRBV7-8; clone_size: few; cdr3_length: 15; cdr3_aa: CASSRTPRGNQPQHF; cdr3_nt: TGTGCCAGCAGCCGGACCCCGAGGGGCAATCAGCCCCAGCATTTT
d_call: NA; j_call: TRBJ2-4; v_call: TRBV14; clone_size: NA; cdr3_length: 16; cdr3_aa: CASSQERKWAKNIQYF; cdr3_nt: TGTGCCAGCAGCCAAGAGCGGAAGTGGGCCAAAAACATTCAGTACTTC
d_call: NA; j_call: TRBJ1-2; v_call: TRBV28; clone_size: NA; cdr3_length: 15; cdr3_aa: CASSLWQQRVDGYTF; cdr3_nt: TGTGCCAGCAGTCTTTGGCAGCAAAGGGTGGATGGCTACACCTTC
d_call: TRBD2; j_call: TRBJ2-7; v_call: TRBV20-1; clone_size: few; cdr3_length: 12; cdr3_aa: CSAGGTSGEQYF; cdr3_nt: TGCAGTGCTGGAGGCACTAGCGGGGAGCAGTACTTC
d_call: NA; j_call: TRBJ2-5; v_call: TRBV20-1; clone_size: NA; cdr3_length: 16; cdr3_aa: CSARDRVGRVWETQYF; cdr3_nt: TGCAGTGCTAGAGATCGAGTGGGCAGGGTGTGGGAGACCCAGTACTTC
d_call: TRBD2; j_call: TRBJ2-1; v_call: TRBV4-2; clone_size: NA; cdr3_length: 16; cdr3_aa: CASSQDGGRGLNEQFF; cdr3_nt: TGTGCCAGCAGCCAAGATGGCGGGAGGGGTTTAAATGAGCAGTTCTTC
d_call: NA; j_call: TRBJ2-6; v_call: TRBV5-1; clone_size: NA; cdr3_length: 18; cdr3_aa: CASSLRVPTFSGANVLTF; cdr3_nt: TGCGCCAGCAGCCTCAGGGTCCCCACTTTCTCTGGGGCCAACGTCCTGACTTTC
d_call: NA; j_call: TRBJ1-2; v_call: TRBV29-1; clone_size: NA; cdr3_length: 14; cdr3_aa: CSVEEGGFGYGYTF; cdr3_nt: TGCAGCGTCGAAGAGGGGGGGTTTGGCTATGGCTACACCTTC
d_call: NA; j_call: TRBJ2-5; v_call: TRBV30; clone_size: NA; cdr3_length: 13; cdr3_aa: CAWSDSGQETQYF; cdr3_nt: TGTGCCTGGAGCGATAGCGGACAAGAGACCCAGTACTTC
d_call: TRBD1; j_call: TRBJ1-2; v_call: TRBV11-2; clone_size: few; cdr3_length: 15; cdr3_aa: CASSSDRGSYYGYTF; cdr3_nt: TGTGCCAGCAGCTCGGACAGGGGTTCGTACTATGGCTACACCTTC
d_call: TRBD1; j_call: TRBJ1-6; v_call: TRBV25-1; clone_size: NA; cdr3_length: 14; cdr3_aa: CASKQTGQAQPLHF; cdr3_nt: TGTGCCAGCAAGCAAACCGGACAGGCCCAACCCCTCCACTTT
d_call: TRBD2; j_call: TRBJ2-7; v_call: TRBV9; clone_size: NA; cdr3_length: 15; cdr3_aa: CASSVSGGRGDEQYF; cdr3_nt: TGTGCCAGCAGCGTATCGGGGGGGAGAGGTGACGAGCAGTACTTC
d_call: TRBD1; j_call: TRBJ2-4; v_call: TRBV27; clone_size: few; cdr3_length: 12; cdr3_aa: CASSLGTGSQYF; cdr3_nt: TGTGCCAGCAGTTTGGGGACAGGGTCGCAGTACTTC
d_call: NA; j_call: TRBJ1-2; v_call: TRBV15; clone_size: NA; cdr3_length: 17; cdr3_aa: CATSRDGGDTRRYGYTF; cdr3_nt: TGTGCCACCAGCAGAGACGGAGGGGACACCCGTCGGTATGGCTACACCTTC
d_call: NA; j_call: TRBJ2-7; v_call: TRBV5-6; clone_size: NA; cdr3_length: 15; cdr3_aa: CASSCQGATYNEQYF; cdr3_nt: TGTGCCAGCAGCTGCCAAGGGGCGACCTACAATGAGCAGTACTTC
d_call: NA; j_call: TRBJ1-2; v_call: TRBV20-1; clone_size: once; cdr3_length: 15; cdr3_aa: CSARDADNNNYGYTF; cdr3_nt: TGCAGTGCTAGGGATGCGGACAACAATAACTATGGCTACACCTTC
d_call: NA; j_call: TRBJ1-6; v_call: TRBV5-1; clone_size: few; cdr3_length: 14; cdr3_aa: CASSLDRVSSPLHF; cdr3_nt: TGCGCCAGCAGCTTGGACAGGGTTAGTTCACCCCTCCACTTT
d_call: NA; j_call: TRBJ1-1; v_call: TRBV5-1; clone_size: NA; cdr3_length: 14; cdr3_aa: CASKPGQTNTEAFF; cdr3_nt: TGCGCCAGCAAACCGGGACAAACGAACACTGAAGCTTTCTTT
d_call: NA; j_call: TRBJ2-4; v_call: TRBV20-1; clone_size: NA; cdr3_length: 11; cdr3_aa: CGARESNIQYF; cdr3_nt: TGCGGTGCTAGGGAATCAAACATTCAGTACTTC
d_call: TRBD1; j_call: TRBJ2-7; v_call: TRBV4-1; clone_size: few; cdr3_length: 15; cdr3_aa: CASSRGDRGSYEQYF; cdr3_nt: TGCGCCAGCAGCCGAGGGGACAGGGGGAGCTACGAGCAGTACTTC
d_call: NA; j_call: TRBJ2-7; v_call: TRBV12-3/TRBV12-4; clone_size: few; cdr3_length: 15; cdr3_aa: CASSFGQTSPYEQYF; cdr3_nt: TGTGCCAGCAGTTTTGGGCAGACAAGTCCCTACGAGCAGTACTTC
d_call: TRBD2; j_call: TRBJ2-3; v_call: TRBV12-3/TRBV12-4; clone_size: NA; cdr3_length: 15; cdr3_aa: CATQLAGEGRDTQYF; cdr3_nt: TGTGCCACGCAACTAGCGGGAGAGGGGAGGGATACGCAGTATTTT
d_call: TRBD1; j_call: TRBJ1-5; v_call: TRBV30; clone_size: NA; cdr3_length: 14; cdr3_aa: CAWSRGTSNQPQHF; cdr3_nt: TGTGCCTGGAGCAGGGGGACAAGTAATCAGCCCCAGCATTTT
d_call: TRBD1; j_call: TRBJ1-2; v_call: TRBV4-1; clone_size: NA; cdr3_length: 15; cdr3_aa: CASSQSWGTGDGYTF; cdr3_nt: TGCGCCAGCAGCCAATCCTGGGGGACAGGGGATGGCTACACCTTC
d_call: TRBD1; j_call: TRBJ2-7; v_call: TRBV7-9; clone_size: NA; cdr3_length: 15; cdr3_aa: CASSPTDREFYEQYF; cdr3_nt: TGTGCCAGCAGCCCGACGGACAGGGAATTCTACGAGCAGTACTTC
d_call: NA; j_call: TRBJ2-3; v_call: TRBV4-1; clone_size: NA; cdr3_length: 17; cdr3_aa: CASSQEQKRMSTDTQYF; cdr3_nt: TGCGCCAGCAGCCAAGAACAGAAGCGGATGAGCACAGATACGCAGTATTTT